This TCR beta chain stems from a study of Ad26.COV2.S vaccination and SARS-CoV-2 variants. Generated by immunoSEQ multiplex PCR, the TCRdb table keeps only in-frame clones and is missing some. The sample consists of about 480,000 clones, around nine tenths of them appearing once. The CDR3 has 16 amino acids. V was clipped by 1 base and J by 9 bases; unmatched bases: 12. Germline lookup yields CDR1 KGHSH and CDR2 LQKENI. This sample's treatment: 19 received Ad26.COV2.S at low or high dose, single or two shots; a few received placebo; per-sample allocation not given. Material that was analyzed had been drawn on day 63 after the first vaccine or placebo injection.

The V gene is TRBV18, the J gene TRBJ2-1; 7 bases line up with TRBD1. The sample here was peripheral blood, taken in a trial of Ad26.COV2.S vaccine versus placebo. The sequence came from a person between 18 and 65 years old who received the Ad26.COV2.S COVID-19 vaccine or a placebo. The CDR3 is CASSPLATGPPREQFF. Here the CDR3 DNA reads TGTGCCAGCTCACCACTGGCGACAGGGCCTCCACGTGAGCAGTTCTTC.